This section outlines one T cell receptor (beta chain) sequence together with its context. Its target is not known. These data originate in a study of T-cell memory formation after mild COVID-19. Study observations and caveats: While clones contracting from day 15 to 85 were balanced between CD4 and CD8, later expanders leaned CD4+.

The CDR3 covers 19 residues. Trimming shortened V by 1 base and J by 3 bases, and 22 bases separated the two germline ends. Germline values: CDR1 SGHAT, CDR2 FQNNGV. TCRdb re-called the 5' RACE reads with MiXCR, one entry per CDR3 protein. The sample consists of about 310,000 distinct CDR3 sequences, approximately 15% of them appearing once. This sequence originates from a man between 18 and 35 years old who had mild COVID-19 (a few samples of this study predate the infection). Cell type and time point are not known. This chain links TRBV11-2 with TRBJ2-1; no firm D call. Sequenced material: PBMCs or a T cell subset sorted from them (not recorded which). The CDR3 region is CASSLGSYRSPNYYNEQFF. The CDR3 DNA reads as TGTGCCAGCAGCTTAGGGTCGTACAGATCACCAAACTACTACAATGAGCAGTTCTTC. The full variable domain, completed using reference TRBV11-2 and TRBJ2-1, is EAGVAQSPRYKIIEKRQSVAFWCNPISGHATLYWYQQILGQGPKLLIQFQNNGVVDDSQLPKDRFSAERLKGVDSTLKIQPAKLEDSAVYLCASSLGSYRSPNYYNEQFFGPGTRLTVL.